A single sample gave rise to the 4 T cell receptor beta chains below, sequenced in a study of CD4+ T cells in melanoma. Sequencing used immunoSEQ multiplex PCR; TCRdb keeps in-frame clones, though not all of them. The data hold 110,000 to 150,000 clones, with about nine tenths observed a single time. Receptors were obtained from a human donor with melanoma.

The chain combines TRBV7-9 with TRBJ2-5, with 11 nucleotides matching TRBD1. The CDR3 sequence is 16 residues long. CDR1 is SEHNR and CDR2 is FQNEAQ in the germline V gene (reference sequence). With V trimmed by 5 bases and J by 5 bases, 10 bases remained unmatched. CDR3 nucleotides: TGTGCCAGCAGCATCGACTGGACAGGGGGCGCTGAGACCCAGTACTTC. Translation gives CASSIDWTGGAETQYF. Full variable domain (missing parts from reference TRBV7-9 and TRBJ2-5): DTGVSQNPRHKITKRGQNVTFRCDPISEHNRLYWYRQTLGQGPEFLTYFQNEAQLEKSRLLSDRFSAERPKGSFSTLEIQRTEQGDSAMYLCASSIDWTGGAETQYFGPGTRLLVL.

J is TRBJ2-7 and V is TRBV19; 7 bases are shared with TRBD2. Germline V gene data show CDR1 as LNHDA and CDR2 as SQIVND (reference sequence). V lost 4 bases to trimming and J lost 2 bases; unmatched junction nucleotides: 5. CDR3 length: 14 amino acids. CDR3 DNA: TGTGCCAGTAGTAAGAGCGGGGCCGCCTACGAGCAGTACTTC. Its translation: CASSKSGAAYEQYF. The variable domain in full, completed from reference TRBV19 and TRBJ2-7, reads DGGITQSPKYLFRKEGQNVTLSCEQNLNHDAMYWYRQDPGQGLRLIYYSQIVNDFQKGDIAEGYSVSREKKESFPLTVTSAQKNPTAFYLCASSKSGAAYEQYFGPGTRLTVT.

V and J are TRBV10-3 and TRBJ2-3, with 7 bases matching TRBD1. The junction had 1 base not matched to a gene; V was cut back by 2 bases and J by 2 bases. This CDR3 has 14 amino acids. From germline, CDR1 is ENHRY and CDR2 SYGVKD. The CDR3 region has the DNA TGTGCCATCAGTGAGACAGGGGACACAGATACGCAGTATTTT. Protein product: CAISETGDTDTQYF.

The chain recombines TRBV27 with TRBJ1-5; tentative D call: TRBD1 (5 bases). Germline V gene lookup returns CDR1 MNHEY and CDR2 SMNVEV (reference sequence). V shed 3 bases and J shed 7 bases, with 10 bases lying between them. CDR3 length: 13 amino acids. In DNA, the CDR3 is TGTGCCAGCAGTTTCAGGGAAAAGCAGCCCCAGCATTTT. Amino acid sequence: CASSFREKQPQHF.